One T cell receptor beta chain is described in this entry. V was clipped by 5 bases and J by 2 bases, with 7 bases between them. Germline CDR1 LNHDA, CDR2 SQIVND (reference sequence). The CDR3 has 13 amino acids. Per the original data handling: Amplification of reference gene primers was used by the study to estimate nucleated cell counts. Profiled with immunoSEQ multiplex PCR; TCRdb holds only in-frame clones, not every one. Clone size and the V and J calls come from that table; the DNA yielded D and trimming. The repertoire holds roughly 160,000 clones, with about 88% as singletons. The sample belongs to a study of blood T cell repertoires in COVID-19. At the level of the study: Sites across the United States, Italy and Spain contributed samples from acute and convalescent COVID-19. Sources were T cells, B-cell-depleted T cells, or PBMCs; the material itself was cDNA or gDNA.

The V and J genes are TRBV19 and TRBJ1-5, with D hard to call. The sequence came from a man aged 18 to 30 with acute or convalescent COVID-19. The material sequenced was peripheral blood. The CDR3 sequence is CASSDTGNQPQHF. In DNA form, the CDR3 reads TGTGCCAGTAGTGACACGGGCAATCAGCCCCAGCATTTT.